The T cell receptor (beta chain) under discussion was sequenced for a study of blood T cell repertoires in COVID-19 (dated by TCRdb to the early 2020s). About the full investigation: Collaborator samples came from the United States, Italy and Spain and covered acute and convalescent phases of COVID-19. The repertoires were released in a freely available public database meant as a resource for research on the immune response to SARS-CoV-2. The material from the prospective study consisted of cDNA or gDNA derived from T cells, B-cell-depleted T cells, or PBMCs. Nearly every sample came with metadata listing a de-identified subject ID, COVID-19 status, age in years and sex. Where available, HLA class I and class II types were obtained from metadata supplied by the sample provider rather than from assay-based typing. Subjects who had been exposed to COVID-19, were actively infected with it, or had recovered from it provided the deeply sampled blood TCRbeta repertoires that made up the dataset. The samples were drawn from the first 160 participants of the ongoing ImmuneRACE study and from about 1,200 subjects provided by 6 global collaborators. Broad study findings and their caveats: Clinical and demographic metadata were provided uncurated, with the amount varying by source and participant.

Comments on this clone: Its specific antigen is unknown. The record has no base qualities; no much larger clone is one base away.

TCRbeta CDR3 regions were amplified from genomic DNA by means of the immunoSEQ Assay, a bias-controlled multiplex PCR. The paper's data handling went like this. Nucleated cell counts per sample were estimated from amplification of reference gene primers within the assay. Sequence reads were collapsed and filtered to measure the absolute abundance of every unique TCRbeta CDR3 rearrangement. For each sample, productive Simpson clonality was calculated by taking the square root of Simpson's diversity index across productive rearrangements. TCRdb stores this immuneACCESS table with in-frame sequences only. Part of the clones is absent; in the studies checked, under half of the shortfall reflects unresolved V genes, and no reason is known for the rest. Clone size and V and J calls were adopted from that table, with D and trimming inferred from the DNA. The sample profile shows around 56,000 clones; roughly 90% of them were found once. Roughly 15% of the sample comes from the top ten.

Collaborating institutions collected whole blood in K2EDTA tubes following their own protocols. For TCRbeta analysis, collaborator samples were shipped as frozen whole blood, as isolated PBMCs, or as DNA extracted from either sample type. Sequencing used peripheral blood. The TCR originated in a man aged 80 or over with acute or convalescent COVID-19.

The DNA reads as follows: TGCGCCAGCAGCTCCGGGACTCTGGGTGAAAAACTGTTTTTT. It translates as CASSSGTLGEKLFF. The chain is assembled from TRBV5-1 and TRBJ1-4, with a tentative D gene TRBD1 over 5 matching bases. Cut back by 3 bases and 7 bases, the V and J ends lie 13 bases apart. The CDR3, from cysteine to phenylalanine, totals 14 residues. Kept here is only the CDR3 DNA, which spans 42 bases and is read in frame from base 1. The CDR1 and CDR2 encoded by the germline V gene are SGHRS and YFSETQ.